These T cell receptor beta chains were read from a single sample in a study of shared clonotypes between healthy human individuals. TCRdb's copy holds only in-frame clones and misses some; the assay was immunoSEQ multiplex PCR. The profile shows more than 1.2 million clones, approximately 98.5% of them singletons. Sequenced: naive CD4+ T cells sorted from blood. The receptors derive from a man between 25 and 39 years old in good health. Each CDR3 is given with its conserved first and last residue. The order of the fields is J gene, clone size, D gene, V gene, CDR3 protein, CDR3 DNA. The D gene is left open where the match is weak. Part of the rows lack a size; the others show once, few, many or a class for expanded clones.

>TRBJ1-5|-|TRBD1|TRBV9
CASSARTGVGQPQHF
TGTGCCAGCAGCGCCCGGACAGGGGTAGGCCAGCCCCAGCATTTT
>TRBJ1-5|-|-|TRBV10-2
CATRNRIDQPQHF
TGCGCCACCCGGAATCGCATCGATCAGCCCCAGCATTTT
>TRBJ2-7|once|TRBD2|TRBV7-9
CASSLGGLAGDSYEQYF
TGTGCCAGCAGCTTAGGGGGACTAGCGGGAGATAGCTACGAGCAGTACTTC
>TRBJ2-7|-|-|TRBV28
CASSLYNYEQYF
TGTGCCAGCAGTCTATATAACTACGAGCAGTACTTC
>TRBJ1-2|-|-|TRBV27
CASSPRGPYGYTF
TGTGCCAGCAGTCCGCGGGGACCGTATGGCTACACCTTC
>TRBJ2-1|-|TRBD1|TRBV11-2
CASSAEQGIEQFF
TGTGCCAGCAGCGCCGAACAGGGGATCGAGCAGTTCTTC
>TRBJ2-7|-|-|TRBV5-1
CASSVDISYEQYF
TGCGCCAGCAGCGTTGACATATCCTACGAGCAGTACTTC
>TRBJ2-3|-|-|TRBV30
CAWSVFVDTQYF
TGTGCCTGGAGTGTGTTCGTCGATACGCAGTATTTT
>TRBJ2-1|-|TRBD2|TRBV5-4
CASSLPGLALSEQFF
TGTGCCAGCAGCCTTCCGGGACTAGCGTTGAGTGAGCAGTTCTTC
>TRBJ2-1|-|TRBD2|TRBV4-2
CASSPSGREGRNEQFF
TGTGCCAGCAGCCCATCTGGGCGGGAGGGGAGAAATGAGCAGTTCTTC
>TRBJ2-7|-|TRBD2|TRBV5-5
CASSLGLAGSYEQYF
TGTGCCAGCAGCCTGGGACTAGCGGGATCCTACGAGCAGTACTTC
>TRBJ1-3|-|-|TRBV11-2
CASSPGGNTIYF
TGTGCCAGCAGCCCGGGTGGAAACACCATATATTTT
>TRBJ2-3|-|-|TRBV19
CASSIQGSTDTQYF
TGTGCCAGTAGTATACAGGGTAGCACAGATACGCAGTATTTT
>TRBJ1-1|-|-|TRBV5-1
CASSSTGPTEAFF
TGCGCCAGCAGCTCGACAGGCCCCACTGAAGCTTTCTTT
>TRBJ2-2|-|TRBD1|TRBV28
CASTKGQGGTGELFF
TGTGCCAGCACCAAAGGACAGGGTGGAACCGGGGAGCTGTTTTTT
>TRBJ1-1|-|-|TRBV5-1
CASSLGVQSYTEAFF
TGCGCCAGCAGCTTAGGGGTCCAGTCATACACTGAAGCTTTCTTT
>TRBJ1-5|-|-|TRBV21-1
CASSKARGEGGNQPQHF
TGTGCCAGCAGCAAAGCGCGGGGGGAAGGGGGCAATCAGCCCCAGCATTTT
>TRBJ1-1|-|-|TRBV5-1
CASSLFQDTEAFF
TGCGCCAGCAGCTTGTTTCAGGACACTGAAGCTTTCTTT
>TRBJ2-7|-|-|TRBV11-2
CASSLVGLVGEQYF
TGTGCCAGCAGCTTAGTCGGCCTGGTCGGCGAGCAGTACTTC
>TRBJ1-1|once|-|TRBV15
CATSDGRAKVRTEAFF
TGTGCCACCAGCGATGGACGGGCTAAGGTTCGTACTGAAGCTTTCTTT
>TRBJ2-3|-|TRBD2|TRBV5-5
CASSLFLTSGSTDTQYF
TGTGCCAGCAGCTTGTTTCTTACTAGCGGGTCGACAGATACGCAGTATTTT
>TRBJ1-4|-|-|TRBV5-6
CASSLPEGNEKLFF
TGTGCCAGCAGCTTACCCGAGGGAAATGAAAAACTGTTTTTT
>TRBJ2-7|-|-|TRBV23-1
CASSHLGQNYEQYF
TGCGCCAGCAGTCACCTAGGACAGAACTACGAGCAGTACTTC
>TRBJ1-1|-|-|TRBV5-1
CASSLGEFTEAFF
TGCGCCAGCAGCTTAGGGGAATTCACTGAAGCTTTCTTT
>TRBJ2-7|-|TRBD1|TRBV5-6
CASSHGQGASYEQYF
TGTGCCAGCAGCCATGGACAGGGGGCATCCTACGAGCAGTACTTC
>TRBJ2-3|-|-|TRBV5-1
CASSLRQGATDTQYF
TGCGCCAGCAGCTTGAGGCAGGGAGCCACAGATACGCAGTATTTT
>TRBJ2-3|-|-|TRBV7-2
CASSLGPSTDTQYF
TGTGCCAGCAGCTTAGGACCGAGCACAGATACGCAGTATTTT
>TRBJ2-1|-|-|TRBV29-1
CSSRLGQYNNEQFF
TGCAGCTCGAGACTAGGACAATACAACAATGAGCAGTTCTTC
>TRBJ2-2|-|-|TRBV11-2
CASSRTGLAANTGELFF
TGTGCCAGCAGCCGAACGGGGTTGGCGGCGAACACCGGGGAGCTGTTTTTT
>TRBJ2-5|-|TRBD1|TRBV7-7
CASSPQGLQETQYF
TGTGCTAGCAGCCCACAGGGGCTTCAAGAGACCCAGTACTTC
>TRBJ2-7|-|-|TRBV7-9
CASSLYATHEQYF
TGTGCCAGCAGCTTATATGCAACTCACGAGCAGTACTTC
>TRBJ2-4|-|-|TRBV11-2
CASSLEVGTLAKNIQYF
TGTGCCAGCAGCTTAGAAGTAGGAACACTAGCCAAAAACATTCAGTACTTC
>TRBJ1-5|-|-|TRBV5-6
CASSSGAGIGNQPQHF
TGTGCCAGCAGCTCTGGAGCAGGGATAGGCAATCAGCCCCAGCATTTT
>TRBJ1-1|-|-|TRBV5-4
CASSSPQGRISEAFF
TGTGCCAGCAGCTCTCCCCAGGGGCGAATCTCTGAAGCTTTCTTT
>TRBJ2-1|-|TRBD2|TRBV29-1
CSVEDYRTSGRAPGYNEQFF
TGCAGCGTTGAAGATTATCGGACTAGCGGGAGGGCCCCCGGGTATAATGAGCAGTTCTTC
>TRBJ2-3|-|-|TRBV10-3
CAIQKERGTDTQYF
TGTGCCATCCAAAAAGAGAGGGGCACAGATACGCAGTATTTT
>TRBJ2-1|-|-|TRBV5-1
CASSAVQGFYEQFF
TGCGCCAGCAGCGCAGTCCAGGGATTCTATGAGCAGTTCTTC
>TRBJ2-1|-|-|TRBV30
CAWSVRRGRAYNEQFF
TGTGCCTGGAGTGTACGGAGGGGGCGCGCATACAATGAGCAGTTCTTC
>TRBJ2-2|-|-|TRBV2
CASSEAPGRTGELFF
TGTGCCAGCAGTGAAGCGCCAGGGCGAACCGGGGAGCTGTTTTTT
>TRBJ1-5|-|-|TRBV7-2
CASSSVGGESNQPQHF
TGTGCCAGCAGCTCGGTGGGGGGCGAGAGCAATCAGCCCCAGCATTTT